Listed below are T cell receptor beta chains from one sample, sequenced in a study of blood T cell repertoires in COVID-19. Produced via immunoSEQ multiplex PCR; TCRdb's table is partial and in-frame only. In the table there are approximately 140,000 clones, roughly 84% of which are singletons. The specimen sequenced was peripheral blood. These receptors all come from a woman aged 80 or older with acute or convalescent COVID-19. The CDR3 runs from the conserved cysteine through the conserved F or W. Fields, in order: CDR3 protein, CDR3 DNA, D gene, clone size, V gene, J gene. D genes are given only for firm matches. Clone sizes are given selectively: once, few, many, or a class where the clone is expanded.

CASSLVAPGQGYEQYF	TGTGCCAGCAGCTTAGTTGCCCCGGGACAGGGCTACGAGCAGTACTTC	TRBD1	-	TRBV7-8	TRBJ2-7
CASSDQRSTNEKLFF	TGTGCCAGCAGTGATCAGCGGTCAACTAATGAAAAACTGTTTTTT	-	once	TRBV6-1	TRBJ1-4
CASGLPELGGNTGELFF	TGTGCTAGTGGTTTGCCGGAATTAGGGGGGAACACCGGGGAGCTGTTTTTT	-	-	TRBV12-5	TRBJ2-2
CASSPSRGRDGGYTF	TGCGCCAGCAGCCCCTCTCGGGGAAGGGATGGTGGCTACACCTTC	-	-	TRBV4-3	TRBJ1-2
CASTRLAGPGNEQFF	TGTGCCAGCACCCGGCTAGCGGGCCCGGGGAATGAGCAGTTCTTC	TRBD2	-	TRBV9	TRBJ2-1
CASSLARTGREKLFF	TGTGCCAGCAGCTTAGCCCGGACAGGGCGTGAAAAACTGTTTTTT	TRBD1	-	TRBV11-2	TRBJ1-4
CASRYQRQRGSFSGANVLTF	TGTGCCAGCAGGTACCAACGACAGAGAGGATCCTTCTCTGGGGCCAACGTCCTGACTTTC	-	-	TRBV21-1	TRBJ2-6
CASRLGTGSQPQHF	TGTGCAAGTCGCTTAGGGACAGGGAGCCAGCCCCAGCATTTT	-	-	TRBV12-2	TRBJ1-5
CASSSTSSSYEQYF	TGCGCCAGCAGCTCGACTAGCTCCTCCTACGAGCAGTACTTC	TRBD2	-	TRBV5-1	TRBJ2-7
CASSLAGQGGIVVDRNEQFF	TGCGCCAGCAGCTTGGCCGGGCAGGGAGGAATCGTCGTTGATCGGAATGAGCAGTTCTTC	-	-	TRBV5-1	TRBJ2-1
CASSLRAGGDSDQPQHF	TGTGCCAGCAGTTTAAGGGCAGGGGGCGATTCGGATCAGCCCCAGCATTTT	TRBD1	few	TRBV27	TRBJ1-5
CASSVAEGYEQYF	TGTGCCAGCAGCGTAGCCGAGGGCTACGAGCAGTACTTC	-	-	TRBV9	TRBJ2-7
CASKIGVREKLFF	TGCGCCAGCAAAATAGGGGTTCGGGAAAAACTGTTTTTT	-	-	TRBV5-1	TRBJ1-4
CASSEGETSTDTQYF	TGTGCCAGCAGTGAGGGAGAAACTAGCACAGATACGCAGTATTTT	-	-	TRBV6-4	TRBJ2-3
CASSQDGQGGLDEQFF	TGCGCCAGCAGCCAAGATGGGCAGGGCGGTTTGGATGAGCAGTTCTTC	-	-	TRBV4-1	TRBJ2-1
CASSQPGQGAEGYTF	TGCGCCAGCAGCCAGCCGGGACAGGGGGCGGAGGGCTACACCTTC	TRBD1	-	TRBV4-1	TRBJ1-2
CASSLEVGRGTSPLHF	TGTGCCAGCAGCTTGGAGGTCGGCAGGGGTACTTCACCCCTCCACTTT	-	once	TRBV5-4	TRBJ1-6
CASSSRQPWGAFF	TGTGCCAGCAGTAGCCGACAGCCGTGGGGAGCTTTCTTT	-	-	TRBV6-5	TRBJ1-1
CASSEVWGSYGYTF	TGTGCCAGCAGTGAAGTTTGGGGCTCCTATGGCTACACCTTC	-	-	TRBV6-1	TRBJ1-2
CASSLAQGFGEKLFF	TGTGCCAGCAGCTTAGCGCAGGGGTTCGGTGAAAAACTGTTTTTT	-	-	TRBV7-2	TRBJ1-4
CASSLEAGAGTEAFF	TGCGCCAGCAGCTTGGAAGCAGGGGCGGGCACTGAAGCTTTCTTT	-	-	TRBV5-1	TRBJ1-1
CASSPAGGAHGYTF	TGTGCCAGCAGCCCCGCGGGGGGGGCCCATGGCTACACCTTC	-	-	TRBV5-6	TRBJ1-2
CAWSPVQPGGTDTQYF	TGTGCCTGGAGTCCCGTACAGCCCGGGGGCACAGATACGCAGTATTTT	-	once	TRBV30	TRBJ2-3
CASSSQGTTNYGYTF	TGTGCCAGCAGCTCGCAGGGGACCACTAACTATGGCTACACCTTC	-	-	TRBV7-2	TRBJ1-2
CGFSDVLVGQPHGF	TGTGGCTTCAGCGACGTCTTGGTGGGCCAACCACATGGTTTT	-	once	TRBV10-3	TRBJ1-5
CASSPPAGSSYEQYF	TGTGCCAGCAGCCCCCCGGCGGGGTCATCCTACGAGCAGTACTTC	-	-	TRBV7-9	TRBJ2-7
CASSEGAGKQETQYF	TGTGCCAGCAGCGAGGGAGCGGGGAAACAAGAGACCCAGTACTTC	TRBD2	-	TRBV3-1/TRBV3-2	TRBJ2-5
CASSNTGNTGELFF	TGTGCCAGCTCTAACACAGGGAACACCGGGGAGCTGTTTTTT	-	-	TRBV18	TRBJ2-2
CASSQSRTNYRFF	TGTGCCAGCAGCCAAAGTCGGACAAACTACCGGTTCTTC	-	-	TRBV14	TRBJ2-1
CAKTSGYINEQFF	TGTGCCAAAACTAGCGGGTATATCAATGAGCAGTTCTTC	TRBD2	-	TRBV2	TRBJ2-1
CASSSILAGGSDTQYF	TGTGCCAGCAGTTCCATACTAGCGGGGGGGTCAGATACGCAGTATTTT	TRBD2	-	TRBV27	TRBJ2-3
CASTGNTGELFF	TGTGCCAGCACCGGGAACACCGGGGAGCTGTTTTTT	-	-	TRBV6-5	TRBJ2-2
CASSPTGGDTEAFF	TGTGCCAGCAGCCCAACAGGGGGGGACACTGAAGCTTTCTTT	TRBD1	-	TRBV7-9	TRBJ1-1
CASSPRTGLNSGANVLTF	TGTGCCAGCAGCCCGAGGACAGGGTTAAACTCTGGGGCCAACGTCCTGACTTTC	TRBD1	-	TRBV7-2	TRBJ2-6
CASSLGFRFLATTDTQYF	TGCGCCAGCAGCTTGGGCTTTCGGTTTCTGGCGACTACAGATACGCAGTATTTT	-	-	TRBV5-1	TRBJ2-3
CASMLTRAGNTIYF	TGTGCCAGCATGCTGACCCGGGCTGGAAACACCATATATTTT	-	-	TRBV7-2	TRBJ1-3
CASSQSAGASSTGELFF	TGTGCCAGCAGCCAATCGGCGGGAGCTTCGTCCACCGGGGAGCTGTTTTTT	TRBD2	-	TRBV11-2	TRBJ2-2
CASSLLGVIQGNEQFF	TGTGCCAGCAGTCTACTCGGAGTTATACAGGGCAATGAGCAGTTCTTC	-	-	TRBV7-9	TRBJ2-1
CASSLGPQGTQHF	TGTGCCAGCAGCTTGGGGCCGCAGGGGACCCAGCATTTT	-	-	TRBV5-5	TRBJ1-5